This passage covers 15 T cell receptor beta chains from one sample sequenced in a study of beta chain features in type 1 diabetes. Expressed TCRB transcripts were sequenced because the entire RNA isolate underwent reverse transcription. Profiled with immunoSEQ multiplex PCR; TCRdb holds only in-frame clones, not every one. The sample contains nearly 250,000 clones, about 71% of which appear only once. Sequencing was carried out using naive CD4+ T cells from blood. These receptors all stem from a man between 25 and 39 years old in good health.

The CDR3 bases are TGTGCCAGCAGTTTGGGGACTTTTCTCTACGAGCAGTACTTC. Its translation is CASSLGTFLYEQYF. This chain joins TRBV28 and TRBJ2-7; D is perhaps TRBD2 (6 bases). Germline CDR1 and CDR2: MDHEN and SYDVKM. This CDR3 is built from 14 residues. V lost 3 bases to trimming and J lost 3 bases, with 12 bases between them.

The V call is TRBV13, the J call TRBJ2-5; D remains ambiguous. Trimming left V 8 bases short and J 2 bases short, with 9 bases between. Per the germline V gene, CDR1 is PRHDT and CDR2 is FYEKMQ (reference sequence). The length of the CDR3 is 12 residues. The CDR3: CASATRQETQYF. The CDR3 DNA sequence: TGTGCCAGCGCGACAAGACAAGAGACCCAGTACTTC.

The genes are TRBV7-2 and TRBJ2-7; D not resolved. Deletions cut 2 bases from V and 0 bases from J, with 8 bases between. The CDR3 length is 14 residues. From germline, CDR1 is SGHTA and CDR2 FQGNSA. CDR3 region: CASSLRLPSYEQYF. CDR3 sequence (DNA): TGTGCCAGCAGCTTAAGACTCCCCTCCTACGAGCAGTACTTC.

The CDR3 protein is CAWTDREGQFF. DNA of the CDR3: TGTGCCTGGACCGACCGGGAAGGGCAGTTCTTC. V gene TRBV30 combines with J gene TRBJ2-1; D is perhaps TRBD2 (5 bases). The CDR3 length is 11 residues. Looked up from germline, CDR1 is GTSNPN and CDR2 is SVGIG (reference sequence). V was shortened by 4 bases and J by 12 bases, with 13 bases between the two germline ends.

This clone was detected a few times. At one end the junction does not follow the germline gene, possibly because of a read error. The rearrangement uses TRBV30 and TRBJ1-5; D is unresolved. The CDR3 runs to 13 residues. Germline loops: CDR1 GTSNPN, CDR2 SVGIG (reference sequence). This CDR3 is CAWSGVSHQPQHF. The CDR3, as DNA: TGTGCCTGGAGTGGAGTTAGCCATCAGCCCCAGCATTTT. The whole variable domain, filled in from reference TRBV30 and TRBJ1-5, reads SQTIHQWPATLVQPVGSPLSLECTVEGTSNPNLYWYRQAAGRGLQLLFYSVGIGQISSEVPQNLSASRPQDRQFILSSKKLLLSDSGFYLCAWSGVSHQPQHFGDGTRLSIL.

The gene calls are TRBV15 and TRBJ1-1; D call uncertain. Germline CDR1 reads LNHNV; CDR2 reads YYDKDF (reference sequence). Trimming shortened V by 5 bases and J by 0 bases, and 16 bases separated the two germline ends. CDR3 length: 16 residues. As DNA, the CDR3 is TGTGCCACCAGCCTGTATCGATATTATATGAACACTGAAGCTTTCTTT. The encoded protein is CATSLYRYYMNTEAFF.

This rearrangement joins TRBV19 to TRBJ2-1, with 8 bases fitting TRBD2. After removal of 4 bases from V and 1 base from J, the junction contained 3 bases not matched to a gene. Germline CDR1 reads LNHDA; CDR2 reads SQIVND (reference sequence). The CDR3 contains 15 residues. CDR3 region: CASSRKRESYNEQFF. The CDR3 DNA sequence: TGTGCCAGTAGTAGAAAGCGGGAGTCCTACAATGAGCAGTTCTTC.

The CDR3 is CASSARLSYEQYF. The CDR3, as DNA: TGTGCCAGCAGCGCACGACTTTCCTACGAGCAGTACTTC. This chain links TRBV7-9 with TRBJ2-7; D remains unclear. CDR1 SEHNR and CDR2 FQNEAQ come from the germline V gene (reference sequence). V lost 5 bases, J lost 1 base, and 9 bases lay in between. The CDR3 runs to 13 residues.

The chain couples TRBV30 to TRBJ2-7; D remains ambiguous. The germline gives CDR1 GTSNPN, CDR2 SVGIG (reference sequence). The CDR3 totals 13 residues. V was cut by 3 bases and J by 0 bases, with 9 bases left in between. For the CDR3, the DNA is TGTGCCTGGAGCCTGAGAAGCTCCTACGAGCAGTACTTC. Its protein is CAWSLRSSYEQYF.

This chain connects TRBV6-5 to TRBJ2-2, with D tentatively TRBD2 (5 bases). Germline CDR1 is MNHEY and CDR2 is SVGAGI. This CDR3 contains 14 residues. Trimming took 8 bases from V and 1 from J, leaving 11 bases between them. The CDR3 DNA sequence: TGTGCCAGCGAGCGGTCAGGGAACACCGGGGAGCTGTTTTTT. Translating gives CASERSGNTGELFF.

The table lists this clone with a few counts. This chain links TRBV7-2 with TRBJ2-7, with 14 nucleotides matching TRBD2. CDR1 and CDR2 (germline): SGHTA, FQGNSA. The junction had 9 bases not matched to a gene; V was cut back by 8 bases and J by 0 bases. There are 17 residues in the CDR3. DNA for the CDR3: TGTGCCAGCGGCCCGGGACTAGCGGGAGCGTTCTCCTACGAGCAGTACTTC. Residues: CASGPGLAGAFSYEQYF. Using reference TRBV7-2 and TRBJ2-7 for the parts outside the CDR3, the full variable domain is GAGVSQSPSNKVTEKGKDVELRCDPISGHTALYWYRQSLGQGLEFLIYFQGNSAPDKSGLPSDRFSAERTGGSVSTLTIQRTQQEDSAVYLCASGPGLAGAFSYEQYFGPGTRLTVT.

The genes are TRBV30 and TRBJ2-7; D is ambiguous. CDR1 and CDR2 (germline): GTSNPN, SVGIG (reference sequence). The CDR3 is 17 residues long. The ends were cut back, 0 bases at V and 0 bases at J, with 18 bases in the middle. DNA of the CDR3: TGTGCCTGGAGTGTTTCTGAAGGCCTAAGGAGCTCCTACGAGCAGTACTTC. Its translation: CAWSVSEGLRSSYEQYF.

Concerning this clone: The sample has other DNA sequences that encode this CDR3 too. The CDR3 protein is CASSRADTQYF. In DNA, the CDR3 is TGTGCCAGCAGTCGGGCAGATACGCAGTATTTT. V usage is TRBV6-5 and J usage is TRBJ2-3; the D is unclear. Germline CDR1 is MNHEY and CDR2 is SVGAGI. V gave up 5 bases and J gave up 4 bases, with 4 bases separating them. The CDR3 length is 11 residues.

The V gene is TRBV7-6, the J gene TRBJ1-1; a weak D match, TRBD1 (6 bases). Germline V gives CDR1 SGHVS, CDR2 FNYEAQ. V was cut by 6 bases and J by 3 bases, with 14 bases left in between. The CDR3 sequence is 14 residues long. As DNA, the CDR3 is TGTGCCAGCAGGCAACAGGGAACTTACACTGAAGCTTTCTTT. Amino acid sequence: CASRQQGTYTEAFF.

V and J are TRBV25-1 and TRBJ2-4; 8 bases agree with TRBD2. The CDR3 is 13 residues long. V trimming: 6 bases; J trimming: 8 bases; junction bases outside the gene matches: 6. In germline, CDR1 is MGHDK, CDR2 SYGVNS. CDR3 sequence: CASREAGVDIQYF. In nucleotides, the CDR3 is TGTGCCAGCAGGGAAGCGGGAGTGGACATTCAGTACTTC.